A single sample gave rise to the 25 T cell receptor beta chains below, sequenced in a study of graft-versus-host responses after intestinal transplantation (TCRdb year 2021). The library was obtained by the immunoSEQ multiplex PCR assay. TCRdb retrieved this table from immuneACCESS and kept in-frame rearrangements only. Not all clones are present; in checked studies, unresolved V genes account for under half, and no reason is known for the remainder. The sample table lists some 25,000 clones, almost 40% of them with a count of one. More than 0.55% of the sample goes to the ten largest clones. The label giving this sample's time point can be read as: cells obtained before transplantation from donor or recipient. This specimen was alloreactive CD4+ T cells from a mixed lymphocyte reaction culture, taken before intestinal transplant. Interpreted using the paper, the cell subset or site label stands for: CFSE-low proliferating T cells sorted from roughly six-day pre-transplant mixed lymphocyte reaction (GvH or HvG direction). These receptors all come from a human patient who received an intestinal transplant.

This clone is classed as medium-sized. The chain uses TRBV6-5 and TRBJ2-1; 8 positions match TRBD2. Looked up from germline, CDR1 is MNHEY and CDR2 is SVGAGI. This CDR3 has 14 amino acids. V gave up 5 bases and J gave up 10 bases; unmatched junction bases: 10. In DNA, the CDR3 is TGTGCCAGCAGTAGCGGGAGAGGGGGGTACGAGCAGTTCTTC. Residues: CASSSGRGGYEQFF.

This clone was observed a handful of times. The chain combines TRBV7-2 with TRBJ1-2, with D possibly being TRBD1 (6 bases). The CDR3 spans 12 residues. Per the germline V gene, CDR1 is SGHTA and CDR2 is FQGNSA. Trimming took 8 bases from V and 4 from J, leaving 11 bases between them. The DNA for the CDR3 is TGTGCCAGCGACAGGCGTAGCTATGGCTACACCTTC. Amino acids: CASDRRSYGYTF. Variable domain in full (rest from reference TRBV7-2 and TRBJ1-2): GAGVSQSPSNKVTEKGKDVELRCDPISGHTALYWYRQSLGQGLEFLIYFQGNSAPDKSGLPSDRFSAERTGGSVSTLTIQRTQQEDSAVYLCASDRRSYGYTFGSGTRLTVV.

V gene TRBV21-1 combines with J gene TRBJ1-6; TRBD1, the D gene given by the table, was not confirmed from the DNA. TRBV21-1 is a known pseudogene. CDR3 length: 15 amino acids. CDR3 bases: TGTGCCAGCAGCAAGGGACAGCGGATAGATTCACCCCTCCACTTT. It translates to CASSKGQRIDSPLHF.

The chain is built from TRBV19 and TRBJ2-1; D is possibly TRBD2 (5 bases). The CDR3 loop spans 13 amino acids. CDR1 is LNHDA and CDR2 is SQIVND in the germline V gene (reference sequence). Trimming cost V 3 bases and J 10 bases, with 13 bases left between them. Written as DNA, the CDR3 is TGTGCCAGTAGTATTATAGGGCGCGGGGAGCAGTTCTTC. Amino acid sequence: CASSIIGRGEQFF.

This clone was observed a handful of times. The V call is TRBV28, the J call TRBJ2-2, with TRBD2 identical over 8 bases. The germline CDR1 and CDR2 sequences are MDHEN and SYDVKM. The CDR3 covers 15 residues. V was clipped by 6 bases and J by 0 bases; unmatched bases: 3. In DNA form, the CDR3 reads TGTGCCAGCAGCCGACTAGCGCCGAACACCGGGGAGCTGTTTTTT. Its protein is CASSRLAPNTGELFF. Full variable domain (outside the CDR3, taken from reference TRBV28 and TRBJ2-2): DVKVTQSSRYLVKRTGEKVFLECVQDMDHENMFWYRQDPGLGLRLIYFSYDVKMKEKGDIPEGYSVSREKKERFSLILESASTNQTSMYLCASSRLAPNTGELFFGEGSRLTVL.

V usage is TRBV18 and J usage is TRBJ2-1, with 7 positions matching TRBD2. V shed 0 bases and J 4 bases; nucleotides not matched to a gene: 3. The CDR3 runs 15 residues. Germline CDR1 and CDR2: KGHSH and LQKENI. This chain's CDR3 is CASSPPSGLYNEQFF. Here the CDR3 DNA reads TGTGCCAGCTCACCACCTAGCGGGCTATACAATGAGCAGTTCTTC. The full variable domain, with the rest looked up from reference TRBV18 and TRBJ2-1, is NAGVMQNPRHLVRRRGQEARLRCSPMKGHSHVYWYRQLPEEGLKFMVYLQKENIIDESGMPKERFSAEFPKEGPSILRIQQVVRGDSAAYFCASSPPSGLYNEQFFGPGTRLTVL.

V gene TRBV7-2 combines with J gene TRBJ2-1; TRBD2 is a possible D gene (6 bases). V was cut by 5 bases and J by 0 bases, with 20 bases left in between. This CDR3 has 18 residues. Per germline, CDR1 SGHTA and CDR2 FQGNSA. CDR3 nucleotide sequence: TGTGCCAGCAGCCGGCCCCCCCGAGGACTAAGCTCCTACAATGAGCAGTTCTTC. It encodes CASSRPPRGLSSYNEQFF.

This clone was counted between two and nine times. The chain is built from TRBV27 and TRBJ2-1; 8 nucleotides align to TRBD2. CDR1 and CDR2 from the germline V gene are MNHEY and SMNVEV (reference sequence). The V and J ends lost 4 bases and 5 bases, in that order; junction bases with no gene match: 7. CDR3 length equals 15 residues. This chain's CDR3 is CASSYGGRRDNEQFF. The CDR3 bases are TGTGCCAGCAGTTATGGCGGGAGGAGGGACAATGAGCAGTTCTTC.

This rearrangement joins TRBV18 to TRBJ2-5; 8 bases are a match to TRBD2. The CDR3 contains 15 residues. The trim removed 3 bases at V and 5 bases at J, leaving 8 bases unmatched. Germline CDR1 is KGHSH and CDR2 is LQKENI. Written as DNA, the CDR3 is TGTGCCAGCTCACCGATCGGGGGGGGCCAGGAGACCCAGTACTTC. Its translation: CASSPIGGGQETQYF.

In its sample, this clone was seen a few times. The chain uses TRBV6-1 and TRBJ1-3; the D gene is possibly TRBD1 (5 bases). The length of the CDR3 is 14 residues. Germline CDR1 is MNHNS and CDR2 is SASEGT. Trimming shortened V by 6 bases and J by 2 bases, and 11 bases separated the two germline ends. CDR3 protein: CASSSTGTGNTIYF. DNA for the CDR3: TGTGCCAGCAGCTCCACAGGCACTGGAAACACCATATATTTT.

This rearrangement joins TRBV7-9 to TRBJ2-7, with D perhaps matching TRBD2 (6 bases). Germline V gene sequence: CDR1 SEHNR, CDR2 FQNEAQ (reference sequence). The CDR3 runs to 14 residues. V was clipped by 1 base and J by 4 bases, with 11 bases between them. CDR3 coding DNA: TGTGCCAGCAGCTTAGGGACTACCATTTACGAGCAGTACTTC. Translated, it gives CASSLGTTIYEQYF.

This chain connects TRBV2 to TRBJ2-3, with TRBD2 matching over 10 bases. V trimming: 0 bases; J trimming: 1 base; junction bases outside the gene matches: 7. Looked up from germline, CDR1 is SNHLY and CDR2 is FYNNEI. The CDR3 has 18 amino acids. The CDR3 DNA follows: TGTGCCAGCAGTGAAGCAGGGTTGACTAGCGGGCGCACAGATACGCAGTATTTT. This encodes CASSEAGLTSGRTDTQYF.

This clone was detected a few times. This chain connects TRBV5-4 to TRBJ2-1, with TRBD2 matching over 8 bases. Unmatched junction bases numbered 6, after V lost 2 bases and J lost 5 bases. Germline V gene lookup returns CDR1 SGHNT and CDR2 YYREEE (reference sequence). The CDR3 has 15 residues. DNA for the CDR3: TGTGCCAGCAGCTTCGGACTAGCTTGGGACAATGAGCAGTTCTTC. This codes for CASSFGLAWDNEQFF.

The chain links TRBV7-2 to TRBJ2-5, with 12 bases lining up with TRBD1. J was trimmed by 5 bases and V by 1 base; bases with no gene match: 5. The germline CDR1 and CDR2 sequences are SGHTA and FQGNSA. The CDR3 totals 16 residues. CDR3 protein: CASSLGDRGLRETQYF. In DNA form, the CDR3 reads TGTGCCAGCAGCTTAGGGGACAGGGGGCTAAGGGAGACCCAGTACTTC.

The rearrangement joins TRBV18 to TRBJ2-7; D gene unclear. The CDR3 is 13 residues long. Trimming took 2 bases from V and 3 from J, leaving 8 bases between them. Germline V lookup: CDR1 KGHSH, CDR2 LQKENI. The CDR3 region has the DNA TGTGCCAGCTCACCAAACAGCTACTACGAGCAGTACTTC. It yields the protein CASSPNSYYEQYF.

The chain links TRBV7-8 to TRBJ2-5, with a possible D match to TRBD2 (5 bases). The J call is in doubt because the DNA end fits TRBJ2-7 better. Germline V CDR1 and CDR2: SGHVS, FQNEAQ. The CDR3 sequence is 15 residues long. CDR3 nucleotide sequence: TGTGCCAGCAGCTTATTTCGGGGTGTCGTGTACGAGCAGTACTTC. Translated, it gives CASSLFRGVVYEQYF.

The chain carries TRBV9 and TRBJ2-6; 12 bases match TRBD1. Germline trimming cut 4 bases from V and 0 bases from J; bases unmatched to any gene: 5. CDR1 and CDR2 from the germline V gene are SGDLS and YYNGEE. This CDR3 is built from 18 residues. The CDR3 sequence is CASSFRGQGASGANVLTF. CDR3 bases: TGTGCCAGCAGCTTCCGGGGACAGGGGGCCTCTGGGGCCAACGTCCTGACTTTC.

This clone was seen only once. The V call is TRBV27, the J call TRBJ2-5; TRBD2 is a possible D gene (6 bases). Germline CDR1 MNHEY, CDR2 SMNVEV (reference sequence). Trimming took 2 bases from V and 0 from J, leaving 16 bases between them. This CDR3 has 17 amino acids. The CDR3 DNA reads TGTGCCAGCAGTTTACCCCGGCTAGCGAGGTACCAAGAGACCCAGTACTTC. This encodes CASSLPRLARYQETQYF.

A few counts support this clone. The CDR3 DNA reads as TGTGCCAGCAGTGGTGGCGGGAGTCCGGATGAGCAGTTCTTC. It is translated as CASSGGGSPDEQFF. This chain uses TRBV2 with TRBJ2-1; 7 bases agree with TRBD2. After removal of 4 bases from V and 8 bases from J, the junction contained 8 bases not matched to a gene. This CDR3 has 14 residues. Looked up from germline, CDR1 is SNHLY and CDR2 is FYNNEI. The full variable domain, with the rest looked up from reference TRBV2 and TRBJ2-1, is EPEVTQTPSHQVTQMGQEVILRCVPISNHLYFYWYRQILGQKVEFLVSFYNNEISEKSEIFDDQFSVERPDGSNFTLKIRSTKLEDSAMYFCASSGGGSPDEQFFGPGTRLTVL.

The chain is built from TRBV11-3 and TRBJ1-3; D not certain. Between the trimmed V and J ends, which lost 1 base and 8 bases, there was a span of 9 bases. Germline V gene data show CDR1 as SGHNT and CDR2 as YENEEA. The CDR3 has 13 residues. CDR3 residues: CASSLGPPHTIYF. CDR3 in DNA: TGTGCCAGCAGCTTAGGGCCGCCACACACCATATATTTT.

The rearrangement joins TRBV6-1 to TRBJ2-7; 7 nucleotides agree with TRBD1. V lost 6 bases to trimming and J lost 5 bases; unmatched junction nucleotides: 7. There are 13 residues in the CDR3. The germline CDR1 and CDR2 sequences are MNHNS and SASEGT. The CDR3 nucleotides read TGTGCCAGCAGGTCGACAGGGAGTCACGAGCAGTACTTC. Residues: CASRSTGSHEQYF.

This clone has a handful of counts. V usage is TRBV6-5 and J usage is TRBJ1-2, with 8 bases that match TRBD1. V lost 6 bases, J lost 4 bases, and 4 bases stayed unmatched. The CDR3 has 13 residues. Germline CDR1 reads MNHEY; CDR2 reads SVGAGI. The CDR3 loop is CASRATGVYGYTF. As DNA, the CDR3 is TGTGCCAGCAGAGCGACAGGGGTCTATGGCTACACCTTC.

This chain links TRBV6-5 with TRBJ1-2, with no clear D. V was trimmed by 5 bases and J by 5 bases, leaving 18 bases between them. The germline gives CDR1 MNHEY, CDR2 SVGAGI. The CDR3 is 15 residues long. In DNA form, the CDR3 reads TGTGCCAGCAGTGCCAGGCAGCACCCCTTTTATGGCTACACCTTC. This sequence encodes CASSARQHPFYGYTF.

This clone was detected a few times. This chain joins TRBV28 and TRBJ1-3, with D maybe TRBD1 (6 bases). The CDR3 runs to 15 residues. V lost 2 bases to trimming and J lost 5 bases, with 13 bases between them. CDR1 and CDR2 from the germline V gene are MDHEN and SYDVKM. The chain's CDR3 is CASSLGDNRRNTIYF. The CDR3 DNA reads as TGTGCCAGCAGTTTAGGGGACAATAGAAGAAACACCATATATTTT.

V gene TRBV30 combines with J gene TRBJ2-7, with a weak D call TRBD1 (6 bases). CDR1 and CDR2 from the germline V gene are GTSNPN and SVGIG (reference sequence). V was cut by 0 bases and J by 1 base, with 13 bases left in between. The CDR3 spans 15 residues. CDR3 amino acids: CAWSVRSQGSYEQYF. DNA of the CDR3: TGTGCCTGGAGTGTACGTAGTCAGGGGTCCTACGAGCAGTACTTC. The full variable domain, rest sourced from reference TRBV30 and TRBJ2-7, is SQTIHQWPATLVQPVGSPLSLECTVEGTSNPNLYWYRQAAGRGLQLLFYSVGIGQISSEVPQNLSASRPQDRQFILSSKKLLLSDSGFYLCAWSVRSQGSYEQYFGPGTRLTVT.